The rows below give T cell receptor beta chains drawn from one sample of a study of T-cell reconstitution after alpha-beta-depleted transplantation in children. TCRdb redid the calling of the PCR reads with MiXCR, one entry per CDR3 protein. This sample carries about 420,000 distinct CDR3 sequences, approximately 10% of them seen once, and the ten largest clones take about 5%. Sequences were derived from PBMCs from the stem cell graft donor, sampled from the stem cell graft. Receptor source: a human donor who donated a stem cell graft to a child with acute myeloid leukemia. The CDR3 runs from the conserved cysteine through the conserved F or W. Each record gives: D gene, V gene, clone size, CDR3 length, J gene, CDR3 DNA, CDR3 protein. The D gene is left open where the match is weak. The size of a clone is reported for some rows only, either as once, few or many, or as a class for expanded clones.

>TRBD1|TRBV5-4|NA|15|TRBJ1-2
TGTGCCAGCAGCATAGACAGGGGCCCCGCTCGGCGCTACACCTTC
CASSIDRGPARRYTF
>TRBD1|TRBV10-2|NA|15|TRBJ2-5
TGCGCCAGCAGTGATCCCTTGGACAGGGGAGAGACCCAGTACTTC
CASSDPLDRGETQYF
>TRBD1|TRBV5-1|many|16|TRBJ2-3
TGCGCCAGCAGCTTGGTTCCCCAGGGGGGCACAGATACGCAGTATTTT
CASSLVPQGGTDTQYF
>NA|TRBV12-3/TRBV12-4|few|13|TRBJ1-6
TGTGCCACCCAAGGACAATGGGGTTCACCCCTCCACTTT
CATQGQWGSPLHF
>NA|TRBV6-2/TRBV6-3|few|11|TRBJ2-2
TGTGCCAGCAGTTACGGCGGGGAGCTGTTTTTT
CASSYGGELFF
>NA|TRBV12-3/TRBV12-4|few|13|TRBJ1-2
TGTGCCAGCAGTTTCGCAGGAAACTATGGCTACACCTTC
CASSFAGNYGYTF
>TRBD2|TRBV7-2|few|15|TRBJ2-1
TGTGCCAGCAGCTCGCCTAGCGGGAGATACAATGAGCAGTTCTTC
CASSSPSGRYNEQFF
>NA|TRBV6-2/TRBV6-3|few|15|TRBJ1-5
TGTGCCAGCAGTCGACGAGGGGGTAGGGATCAGCCCCAGCATTTT
CASSRRGGRDQPQHF
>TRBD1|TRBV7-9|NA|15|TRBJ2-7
TGTGCCAGCAGCTTACCGCCGGGACAGAACTACGAGCAGTACTTC
CASSLPPGQNYEQYF
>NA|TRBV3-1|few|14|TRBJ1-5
TGTGCCAGTTCGGACTCAGATAGCAATCAGCCCCAGCATTTT
CASSDSDSNQPQHF
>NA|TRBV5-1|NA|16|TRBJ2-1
TGCGCCAGCAGCTTGGGAGCCAGCTTCAATTACAATGAGCAGTTCTTC
CASSLGASFNYNEQFF
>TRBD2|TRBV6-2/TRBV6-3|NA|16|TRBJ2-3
TGTGCCAGCAGTTACTTTCTAGCGGGAGACACAGATACGCAGTATTTT
CASSYFLAGDTDTQYF
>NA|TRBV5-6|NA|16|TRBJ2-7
TGTGCCAGCAGCTTTCTAGGGGTCGGGGATTTGTACGAGCAGTACTTC
CASSFLGVGDLYEQYF
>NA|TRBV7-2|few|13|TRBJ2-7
TGTGCCAGCAGCTCTAGGGGTGCCTACGAGCAGTACTTC
CASSSRGAYEQYF
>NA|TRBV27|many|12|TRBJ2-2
TGTGCCAGCAGTCAGGGTGACGGGGAGCTGTTTTTT
CASSQGDGELFF
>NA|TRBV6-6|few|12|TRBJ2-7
TGTGCCATTCGCGGAGGGAACAACGAGCAGTACTTC
CAIRGGNNEQYF